This TCR beta chain is drawn from a study of T cell clonality in common variable immunodeficiency (dated by TCRdb to between 2014 and 2017). What the research found in general, with its limitations: Increased TCRbeta clonality was found in CVID subjects compared with healthy controls (t-test p = 0.018), with the increase being most characteristic of about a third of subjects. Fewer TCRbeta clones were shared among CVID subjects than among healthy controls (p < 0.0001). CVID TCRbeta sequences reportedly showed fewer deletions and N-nucleotide insertions and lacked highly modified clones with 13 or more V deletions. According to the authors, figuring out what caused the increased clonality in CVID would require sequencing the repertoires of T cell subpopulations. Patient heterogeneity within the CVID cohort put limits on correlating repertoire features with clinical complications. Even though DNA input was the same, control samples had an average of about 89,000 unique sequences each, compared with 30,000 to 40,000 in CVID samples.

CVID samples and control samples contributed equivalent amounts of genomic DNA as sequencing input. For every sample, a 60 bp segment covering the rearranged TCRbeta CDR3 region was amplified and then sequenced. The immunoSEQ assay, a bias-corrected multiplex PCR combined with high-throughput sequencing, was used for TCRbeta amplification. The published analysis was carried out like this. Each unique nucleotide sequence was treated as a clone and annotated with V, D and J genes, copy number and frequency. Sequences were labeled productive if in frame, and non-productive if out of frame or containing stop codons. As previously described, clonality was computed from Shannon's entropy. The predicted amino acid sequences of productive clones were used to derive mean CDR3 Kyte-Doolittle hydropathy. Scaled V gene usage was hierarchically clustered using Manhattan distance and complete linkage with the R hclust function. To assess clone sharing by CDR3 amino acid sequence, 12 repertoires per group were resampled over 100 rounds. Repertoires were searched for 70 published EBV-specific and about 240 published CMV-specific TCRbeta sequences. A couple of CVID samples that yielded fewer than 10,000 sequences were excluded from the analysis, so fewer than 45 CVID repertoires were retained. The immuneACCESS repertoire file appears here via TCRdb, limited to in-frame rearrangements. These files lack a portion of the clones; in checked studies, under half of the deficit traces to unresolved V genes, and the cause of the others is not known. The V and J calls and clone size come from that table; D and trimming were worked out from the DNA. The sample records about 52,000 clones, none occurring a single time. In total, the top ten clones hold more than 3% of the sample.

The germline V gene yields MNHEY for CDR1 and SVGEGT for CDR2. V is reduced by 7 bases and J by 6 bases, leaving a spacing of 16 bases between them. The CDR3 sequence holds 14 residues, the cysteine and phenylalanine included. Only the CDR3 bases that were read are kept: 33 of them, in frame from base 1. This clone was seen at least ten times. Its antigen is still unknown. The observed sequence ends 3 residues before the CDR3 terminus, with the missing tail filled in from the germline J gene. Most CVID patients and most healthy controls were of Caucasian heritage. Heparinized peripheral whole blood samples of roughly 5 to 8 ml were obtained from each donor. TCRbeta CDR3 repertoires were sequenced from genomic DNA of adults with common variable immune deficiency (CVID) and healthy adult controls. A total of around 22 healthy adult volunteers (about 12 female and 10 or so male; age range 23 to 66 years, mean age 34) were included in the control group. Diluted blood was subjected to density centrifugation over Hypaque 1077 or Ficoll-Paque for isolation of peripheral blood mononuclear cells. Unsorted mononuclear cells served as the source of genomic DNA, which was extracted either by Qiagen column purification or by a centrifugation-based method.

Recombination connected TRBV6-2 or TRBV6-3 to TRBJ1-5; TRBD1 could be the D gene, as 6 bases match. This receptor was taken from a person between 18 and 75 years old in good health. The specimen was peripheral blood mononuclear cells. The CDR3 here reads CASTLGQGSQPQHF. Incomplete CDR3 DNA: TGTGCCAGCACCCTAGGGCAGGGGAGTCAGCCC.